The next 3 T cell receptor beta chains were all read from a single sample in a study of OX40 agonist ivuxolimab in advanced cancers. Sequenced by immunoSEQ multiplex PCR; TCRdb stores in-frame clones only, minus some. Of roughly 140,000 clones listed, 85% to 95% were seen once; the top ten hold around 0.33%. The sequencing used CD4+ or CD8+ T cells sorted from blood, collected in a trial of the OX40 agonist ivuxolimab. All receptors derive from an adult with an advanced solid tumor such as melanoma, head and neck, liver or kidney cancer.

The V and J genes are TRBV7-8 and TRBJ2-6; D gene uncertain. Per the germline V gene, CDR1 is SGHVS and CDR2 is FQNEAQ. The CDR3 is made up of 17 amino acids. Trimming left V 5 bases short and J 0 bases short, with 14 bases between. This CDR3 is CASSHRVLISGANVLTF. The CDR3 DNA is TGTGCCAGCAGCCATAGGGTCTTGATCTCTGGGGCCAACGTCCTGACTTTC.

The chain carries TRBV5-4 and TRBJ2-2; weak D call: TRBD2 (5 bases). V lost 0 bases to trimming and J lost 4 bases, with 13 bases between them. Germline V lookup: CDR1 SGHNT, CDR2 YYREEE (reference sequence). The CDR3 is 16 residues long. In DNA, the CDR3 is TGTGCCAGCAGCTTGGTAGGTGGGAGAAGCACCGGGGAGCTGTTTTTT. The encoded protein is CASSLVGGRSTGELFF. The full variable domain, rest sourced from reference TRBV5-4 and TRBJ2-2, is ETGVTQSPTHLIKTRGQQVTLRCSSQSGHNTVSWYQQALGQGPQFIFQYYREEENGRGNFPPRFSGLQFPNYSSELNVNALELDDSALYLCASSLVGGRSTGELFFGEGSRLTVL.

The J gene is TRBJ2-1, the V gene TRBV5-1, with 10 positions matching TRBD1. This CDR3 region has 15 residues. Germline V gene sequence: CDR1 SGHRS, CDR2 YFSETQ. After removal of 4 bases from V and 2 bases from J, the junction contained 3 bases not matched to a gene. CDR3 loop: CASSPGTGAYNEQFF. CDR3 coding DNA: TGCGCCAGCAGCCCCGGGACAGGGGCCTACAATGAGCAGTTCTTC.